This T cell receptor beta chain was sequenced during a study of identical twins. The CDR3 runs 16 residues. V dropped 6 bases and J dropped 0 bases, with 17 bases sitting between them. Germline CDR1 is KGHSH and CDR2 is LQKENI. TCRdb recomputed calls from the 5' RACE reads with MiXCR, one row per CDR3 protein. The sample gives some 500,000 distinct CDR3 sequences, around a tenth of which show up once; 3% is in the top ten. The same sample was also studied in work on yellow fever vaccine responses in identical twins. That paper notes: On the reported evidence, twins' vaccine T cell responses seemed partly convergent and partly personalized.

What was sequenced was PBMCs. The V gene is TRBV18, the J gene TRBJ1-1, with TRBD1 as a possible D gene (5 bases). The origin of this receptor is a woman between 18 and 29 years old in good health. The CDR3 nucleotides read TGTGCCAGCTCTTCAGGGATGTTGACCCTGAACACTGAAGCTTTCTTT. Its translation is CASSSGMLTLNTEAFF.